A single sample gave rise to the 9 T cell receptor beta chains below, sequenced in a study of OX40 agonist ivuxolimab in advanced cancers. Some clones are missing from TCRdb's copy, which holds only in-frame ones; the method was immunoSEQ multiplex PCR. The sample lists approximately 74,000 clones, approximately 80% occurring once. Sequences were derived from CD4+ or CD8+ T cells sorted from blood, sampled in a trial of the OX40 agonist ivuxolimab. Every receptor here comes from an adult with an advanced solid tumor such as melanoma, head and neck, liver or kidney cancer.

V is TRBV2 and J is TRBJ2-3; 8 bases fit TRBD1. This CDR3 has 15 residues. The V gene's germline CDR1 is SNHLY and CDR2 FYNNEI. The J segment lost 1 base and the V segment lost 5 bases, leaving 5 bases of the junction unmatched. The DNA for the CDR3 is TGTGCCAGCAGTATTGACAGGGGTGGCACAGATACGCAGTATTTT. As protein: CASSIDRGGTDTQYF.

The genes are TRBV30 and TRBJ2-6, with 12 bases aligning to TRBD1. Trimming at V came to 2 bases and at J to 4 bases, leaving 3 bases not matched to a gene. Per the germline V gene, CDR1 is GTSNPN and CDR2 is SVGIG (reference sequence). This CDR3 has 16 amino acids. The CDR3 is CAWSRDRGLGANVLTF. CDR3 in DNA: TGTGCCTGGAGTAGGGACAGGGGGCTAGGGGCCAACGTCCTGACTTTC.

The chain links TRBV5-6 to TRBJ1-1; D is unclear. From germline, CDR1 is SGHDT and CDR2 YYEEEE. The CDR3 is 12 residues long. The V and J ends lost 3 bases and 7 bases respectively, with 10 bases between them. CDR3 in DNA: TGTGCCAGCAGCTCAAGGGATCTTGAAGCTTTCTTT. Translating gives CASSSRDLEAFF.

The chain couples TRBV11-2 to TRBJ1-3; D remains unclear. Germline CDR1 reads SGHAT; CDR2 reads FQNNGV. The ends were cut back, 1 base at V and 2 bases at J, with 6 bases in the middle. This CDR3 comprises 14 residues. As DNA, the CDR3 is TGTGCCAGCAGCTTAGTTGGGACTGGAAACACCATATATTTT. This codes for CASSLVGTGNTIYF.

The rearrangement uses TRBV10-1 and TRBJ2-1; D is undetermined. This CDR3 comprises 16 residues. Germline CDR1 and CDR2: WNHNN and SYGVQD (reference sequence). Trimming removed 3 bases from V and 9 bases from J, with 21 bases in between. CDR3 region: CASSESSAGSRSEQFF. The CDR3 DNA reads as TGCGCCAGCAGTGAAAGTTCCGCCGGCTCCCGTAGTGAGCAGTTCTTC.

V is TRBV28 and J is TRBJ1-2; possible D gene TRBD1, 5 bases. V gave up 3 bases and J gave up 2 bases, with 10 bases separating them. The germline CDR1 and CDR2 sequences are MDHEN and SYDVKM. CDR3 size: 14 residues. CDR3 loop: CASSLLGANYGYTF. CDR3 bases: TGTGCCAGCAGTTTGTTAGGGGCCAACTATGGCTACACCTTC.

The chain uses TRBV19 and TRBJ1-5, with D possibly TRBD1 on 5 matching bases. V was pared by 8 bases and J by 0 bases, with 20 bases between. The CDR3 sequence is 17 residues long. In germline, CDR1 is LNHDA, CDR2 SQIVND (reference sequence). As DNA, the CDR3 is TGTGCCAGTGATAGACAGTTCTCTGAATATAGCAATCAGCCCCAGCATTTT. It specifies CASDRQFSEYSNQPQHF.

This CDR3 is CASSDQAGVYGYTF. The CDR3 coding sequence is TGTGCCAGCAGCGACCAGGCGGGGGTTTATGGCTACACCTTC. V and J are TRBV7-8 and TRBJ1-2; D might be TRBD1 (5 bases). The V gene lost 5 bases and the J gene lost 5 bases, with 15 bases spanning the gap. Germline CDR1 SGHVS, CDR2 FQNEAQ. CDR3 length: 14 amino acids.

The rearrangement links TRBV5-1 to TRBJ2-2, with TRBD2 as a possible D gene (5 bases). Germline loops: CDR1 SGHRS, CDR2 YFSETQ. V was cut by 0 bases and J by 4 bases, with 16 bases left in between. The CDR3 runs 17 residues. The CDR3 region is CASSLVPPKLGTGELFF. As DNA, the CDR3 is TGCGCCAGCAGCTTGGTACCACCCAAACTAGGCACCGGGGAGCTGTTTTTT.